The clone carrying this T cell receptor beta chain was observed a handful of times. Its target is unknown. This record belongs to a study of yellow fever vaccine responses in identical twins. Findings and caveats of the study: Twins' vaccine T cell response reportedly seemed partly convergent, partly personalized.

Trimming pared 3 bases from V and 0 bases from J, leaving 12 bases between. In germline, CDR1 is SQVTM, CDR2 ANQGSEA. CDR3 length: 15 amino acids. TCRdb processed the RT-PCR reads anew with MiXCR; each CDR3 protein has one entry. This table holds around 33,000 distinct CDR3 sequences, 45% to 65% found once. The chain has TRBV29-1 and TRBJ2-1; tentatively, D is TRBD2 (5 bases). The TCR sequence derives from a woman aged 18-35 years who received the yellow fever vaccine. The sequences come from T cells from blood (PBMCs), unsorted or a sorted subset (not recorded which), collected before or after yellow fever vaccination (not recorded which). CDR3 nucleotide sequence: TGCAGCGTTGATGCGAGCGGATTCTCCTACAATGAGCAGTTCTTC. This sequence encodes CSVDASGFSYNEQFF.